The rows below give T cell receptor beta chains drawn from one sample of a study of PD-1 blockade in classical Hodgkin lymphoma. Profiling relied on immunoSEQ multiplex PCR, and the TCRdb table lists in-frame clones only, not all of them. The sample consists of 50,000 or so clones, about three quarters of them appearing once. The sample here was peripheral blood mononuclear cells (PBMCs), taken before the fourth cycle of nivolumab. The receptors derive from a human donor with classical Hodgkin lymphoma. Each CDR3 is given with its conserved first and last residue. D genes are given only for firm matches. The size entry is marked missing in some rows and otherwise reads once, few, many or a size class.

v_gene: TRBV5-1
len: 14
j_gene: TRBJ2-1
abundance: NA
d_gene: NA
CDR3nt: TGCGCCAGCCACCGGGACGCATCGAACAATGAGCAGTTCTTC
CDR3aa: CASHRDASNNEQFF

v_gene: TRBV28
len: 13
j_gene: TRBJ1-4
abundance: NA
d_gene: NA
CDR3nt: TGTGCCAGCAGTTGGGCGTCGGTTGGGAAACTGTTTTTT
CDR3aa: CASSWASVGKLFF

v_gene: TRBV28
len: 17
j_gene: TRBJ1-2
abundance: NA
d_gene: TRBD1
CDR3nt: TGTGCCAGCAGTTTGTACCCCCTCGAGGGGGCGAACTATGGCTACACCTTC
CDR3aa: CASSLYPLEGANYGYTF

v_gene: TRBV5-4
len: 13
j_gene: TRBJ2-3
abundance: NA
d_gene: NA
CDR3nt: TGTGCCAGCCAGCCTGAGTTTCGAGATACGCAGTATTTT
CDR3aa: CASQPEFRDTQYF

v_gene: TRBV27
len: 16
j_gene: TRBJ1-2
abundance: NA
d_gene: NA
CDR3nt: TGTGCCAGCAGCCCTCAGGCCGCTTCCTCTAACTATGGCTACACCTTC
CDR3aa: CASSPQAASSNYGYTF

v_gene: TRBV10-2
len: 11
j_gene: TRBJ2-7
abundance: NA
d_gene: NA
CDR3nt: TGCGCCAGCAGTGAGGACTACGAGCAGTACTTC
CDR3aa: CASSEDYEQYF

v_gene: TRBV28
len: 15
j_gene: TRBJ2-7
abundance: NA
d_gene: TRBD2
CDR3nt: TGTGCCAGCAGAGGACTAGCGGGAGTTAGCTACGAGCAGTACTTC
CDR3aa: CASRGLAGVSYEQYF

v_gene: TRBV9
len: 13
j_gene: TRBJ2-1
abundance: NA
d_gene: NA
CDR3nt: TGTGCCAGCAGCGTAGGGAGCGTCAGTGAGCAGTTCTTC
CDR3aa: CASSVGSVSEQFF

v_gene: TRBV21-1
len: 17
j_gene: TRBJ2-2
abundance: few
d_gene: NA
CDR3nt: TGTGCCAGCAGCAAAGCGCGCCAGCGGGAGTCGGACGGGGAGCTGTTTTTT
CDR3aa: CASSKARQRESDGELFF

v_gene: TRBV5-1
len: 17
j_gene: TRBJ2-1
abundance: NA
d_gene: NA
CDR3nt: TGCGCCAGCAGCCACACGAAGCGGCCCAGCTCCTACAATGAGCAGTTCTTC
CDR3aa: CASSHTKRPSSYNEQFF

v_gene: TRBV11-3
len: 13
j_gene: TRBJ2-7
abundance: few
d_gene: NA
CDR3nt: TGTGCCAGCAAGAATCATGAGGGGGGCGAGCAGTACTTC
CDR3aa: CASKNHEGGEQYF